This TCR beta chain was identified during a study of T cells in Graves' hyperthyroidism and ophthalmopathy. Study conclusions and caveats: The model's output predicted ophthalmopathy at a median of 6.5 months prior to onset. Patients with ophthalmopathy were separated from those with stable hyperthyroidism by a 13 V-J model.

Germline CDR1 SGHAT, CDR2 FQNNGV. The CDR3 totals 13 residues. With 5 bases removed from V and 14 bases from J, the gap between germline ends came to 21 bases. The source material, RNA transcripts, was used to amplify TCR beta CDR3 regions. TCR CDR3 underwent first-round RT-PCR with the HTBI primer set. TCRdb redid the calling of the multiplex PCR reads with MiXCR, one entry per CDR3 protein. Counted here are approximately 520,000 distinct CDR3 sequences, more than 20% occurring once; the ten biggest clones make up more than 20%. Calling Graves' hyperthyroidism stable meant ophthalmopathy did not progress within 18 months. Each patient was aged 18 to 65 and had newly diagnosed hyperthyroidism of under 2 months' duration. At least ten counts were recorded for this clonotype. Its target is not known.

Input material: blood. This TCR came from a man aged 18 to 29 with Graves' hyperthyroidism. The chain is built from TRBV11-2 and TRBJ2-5, with unresolved D. The CDR3 region has the DNA TGTGCCAGCAGCCAATTCTCCTCCCCTTCGGCCTACTTC. Translated, it gives CASSQFSSPSAYF. The full variable domain, its missing parts supplied by reference TRBV11-2 and TRBJ2-5, is EAGVAQSPRYKIIEKRQSVAFWCNPISGHATLYWYQQILGQGPKLLIQFQNNGVVDDSQLPKDRFSAERLKGVDSTLKIQPAKLEDSAVYLCASSQFSSPSAYFGPGTRLLVL.